The clone carrying this TCR beta chain was observed once. This CDR3 is 16 amino acids long. The junction had 9 bases not matched to a gene; V was cut back by 2 bases and J by 5 bases. CDR1 and CDR2 from the germline V gene are SGHDT and YYEEEE. Original data processing: Reference gene primer amplification in the assay estimated nucleated cell counts. Repertoires were generated with immunoSEQ multiplex PCR, while TCRdb's copy carries only in-frame clones and drops some. Clone size and the V and J calls come from that table; the DNA yielded D and trimming. Here the sample spans a few hundred thousand clones, 70% to 90% being singletons. In terms of age and location, participants ranged from about 18 to 100 years and lived in about two dozen US areas. Participants reported their clinical history, and cohort assignment relied on those reports. This sample is drawn from a study of blood T cell repertoires in COVID-19. Looking at the study overall: Acute-phase and convalescent COVID-19 samples originated in the United States, Italy and Spain.

Sequenced sample: PBMCs or T cells enriched from blood (not recorded which). V is TRBV5-6 and J is TRBJ2-1; 8 nucleotides agree with TRBD2. This TCR came from a woman aged 40 to 50 with acute COVID-19. CDR3 residues: CASSFPRGGLNNEQFF. DNA of the CDR3: TGTGCCAGCAGCTTCCCTCGGGGGGGACTGAACAATGAGCAGTTCTTC.